This T cell receptor beta chain derives from a study of PD-1 blockade in mismatch repair-deficient tumors. Looking at the study overall: Enrolled about 2013-2016, patients had progressing, pretreated mismatch repair-deficient cancers of about a dozen types.

Measured with immunoSEQ multiplex PCR; TCRdb has only the in-frame clones, and not every one. Of 75,000 to 80,000 clones detected, 65% to 85% appear once; the ten largest clones hold 5% to 6.5%. Mismatch repair deficiency was confirmed in all patients, by PCR or immunohistochemistry. TCRs were sequenced from a few patients responding to pembrolizumab. This clone was found a few times. CDR1 and CDR2 (germline): SGHTA, FQGNSA. The CDR3 is 15 residues long. J lost 1 base, V lost 2 bases, and 4 bases had no gene match. The chain links TRBV7-2 to TRBJ2-7; 8 positions match TRBD2. This TCR derives from an adult with mismatch repair-deficient cancer. Sequencing was performed on peripheral blood, taken 44 weeks after starting pembrolizumab. The CDR3 DNA follows: TGTGCCAGCAGCTTATCGGGAGGGCCATCCTACGAGCAGTACTTC. Translating it yields CASSLSGGPSYEQYF.